The rows below give T cell receptor beta chains drawn from one sample of a study of beta chain features in type 1 diabetes. The repertoire was sequenced with immunoSEQ multiplex PCR; TCRdb's copy has only in-frame clones and lacks some. The sample has some 900,000 clones, 15% to 20% seen once; the top ten hold 0.023%. The specimen was naive CD4+ T cells from blood. The receptors here all came from a woman between 18 and 30 years old in good health. The CDR3 runs from the conserved cysteine through the conserved F or W. The D gene is left open where the match is weak.

V	D	length	J	CDR3
TRBV20-1	.	11	TRBJ1-3	CSAKVENTIYF
TRBV7-9	TRBD2	14	TRBJ2-1	CASSFASGSNEQFF
TRBV2	.	12	TRBJ2-2	CASSLGTGELFF
TRBV4-3	TRBD1	16	TRBJ1-3	CASSQAGQAAGNTIYF
TRBV18	TRBD2	18	TRBJ2-7	CASSPAGGTVAWIYEQYF
TRBV6-6	TRBD1	14	TRBJ1-2	CASRAGGQGYGYTF
TRBV7-5	.	13	TRBJ1-1	CARSLCRNTEAFF
TRBV29-1	TRBD1	13	TRBJ2-2	CSAWTGTTGELFF
TRBV10-3	.	14	TRBJ1-3	CAIRPGFSGNTIYF
TRBV28	.	11	TRBJ2-7	CATLGSYEQYF
TRBV19	TRBD2	17	TRBJ2-1	CASSIAARLAGGNEQFF
TRBV18	.	13	TRBJ1-2	CASSPAGSYGYTF
TRBV5-1	.	15	TRBJ2-2	CASSWDRTNTGELFF
TRBV4-2	TRBD1	14	TRBJ2-2	CASSRTGYTGELFF
TRBV29-1	.	13	TRBJ2-3	CSVVFGAVDTQYF
TRBV12-5	TRBD2	18	TRBJ2-7	CASGLVLLWASGSYEQYF
TRBV21-1	.	13	TRBJ2-1	CASHLAGVREQFF
TRBV18	TRBD2	17	TRBJ2-1	CASSPTRLAEPYNEQFF
TRBV10-3	.	16	TRBJ2-3	CAISESSAGSTDTQYF
TRBV5-1	.	13	TRBJ2-3	CASSLTRTDTQYF
TRBV5-1	.	13	TRBJ2-1	CASRGETYNEQFF
TRBV18	.	15	TRBJ2-3	CASSGSGENTDTQYF
TRBV15	.	12	TRBJ1-2	CATSRVSYGYTF
TRBV19	TRBD2	16	TRBJ2-3	CASSPRGSGRGDTQYF
TRBV9	.	13	TRBJ2-1	CASSAASYNEQFF
TRBV18	TRBD1	15	TRBJ1-5	CASSSVSDRGGPQHF
TRBV7-9	.	12	TRBJ2-1	CASSLSTGLEFF
TRBV7-2	.	14	TRBJ1-5	CASSGGYSNQPQHF
TRBV4-2	.	15	TRBJ2-7	CASSQAGSVYYEQYF
TRBV7-2	.	14	TRBJ2-3	CASSPRVYTDTQYF
TRBV4-3	.	15	TRBJ2-7	CASSQARDRTYEQYF
TRBV4-3	TRBD1	16	TRBJ1-1	CASSHADRGPGTEAFF
TRBV27	TRBD1	14	TRBJ2-1	CASSSGQGRNEQFF
TRBV7-9	TRBD2	19	TRBJ2-5	CASSSSGLAGGPGQETQYF
TRBV5-8	TRBD2	16	TRBJ2-2	CASSQLAGVNTGELFF
TRBV7-2	.	17	TRBJ1-2	CASSPRRDRQPNYGYTF
TRBV29-1	.	12	TRBJ2-3	CSVVLTRDTQYF
TRBV10-3	TRBD2	17	TRBJ2-6	CAISGLAGPSGANVLTF
TRBV6-1	.	11	TRBJ2-1	CASSEAGEQFF
TRBV7-9	.	13	TRBJ2-2	CASPVQDTGELFF
TRBV19	TRBD1	14	TRBJ2-4	CASSIVGTGNIQYF
TRBV4-2	.	13	TRBJ1-2	CASSQDSGRRYTF
TRBV6-6	TRBD2	13	TRBJ2-1	CASTGREQNEQFF
TRBV16	.	17	TRBJ2-7	CASSQFFGSKSSYEQYF
TRBV28	TRBD1	14	TRBJ2-7	CASTGTGTPYEQYF
TRBV7-8	TRBD2	17	TRBJ2-1	CASSLAEGLAAYNEQFF
TRBV5-1	TRBD1	14	TRBJ2-1	CASSPGTDYNEQFF
TRBV18	TRBD1	15	TRBJ1-2	CASSPEGARGYGYTF
TRBV28	.	16	TRBJ2-1	CASSLAGSGSYNEQFF
TRBV18	.	13	TRBJ2-7	CASSPVTAYEQYF
TRBV9	TRBD2	15	TRBJ2-1	CASRRGLAGVNEQFF